Listed below are T cell receptor beta chains from one sample, sequenced in a study of control samples from healthy donors and cancer patients. Libraries were prepared by immunoSEQ multiplex PCR; TCRdb keeps only in-frame clonotypes and omits some of them. Among under 450,000 clones, around 90% were seen once, and the ten largest hold 5% to 7%. Specimen: PBMCs. The receptors shown here come from a man in his forties or fifties with head and neck cancer. Both conserved end residues are part of each CDR3. A D gene is named only where the DNA matches it firmly. Clone sizes are given selectively: once, few, many, or a class where the clone is expanded.

TRBJ2-7 . TRBV6-5 . CASSLRGAGYEQYF TGTGCCAGCAGTCTCAGGGGTGCGGGCTACGAGCAGTACTTC
TRBJ2-2 . TRBV28 . CASRPEGRWNTGELFF TGTGCCAGCAGGCCCGAGGGACGGTGGAACACCGGGGAGCTGTTTTTT
TRBJ2-5 . TRBV3-1/TRBV3-2 TRBD1 CASSHVRGTGIKYF TGTGCCAGCAGCCACGTAAGGGGGACAGGTATCAAGTACTTC
TRBJ1-2 . TRBV28 TRBD1 CASSLSRDSFSATNYGYTF TGTGCCAGCAGCCTGTCCCGGGACAGTTTCTCGGCTACTAACTATGGCTACACCTTC
TRBJ2-7 . TRBV7-9 TRBD1 CASSLVGTDREQYF TGTGCCAGCAGCTTAGTGGGGACAGATCGCGAGCAGTACTTC
TRBJ1-4 . TRBV6-5 . CASSRGNEKLFF TGTGCCAGCAGTCGGGGGAATGAAAAACTGTTTTTT
TRBJ1-1 . TRBV7-9 . CASSLLVVGAFF TGTGCCAGCAGCTTACTGGTAGTGGGTGCTTTCTTT
TRBJ1-5 once TRBV30 . CAWSGSGDQPQHF TGTGCCTGGAGTGGGAGTGGGGATCAGCCCCAGCATTTT
TRBJ2-3 . TRBV11-2 TRBD2 CASSGGLAGTDTQYF TGTGCCAGCAGCGGGGGACTAGCGGGCACAGATACGCAGTATTTT
TRBJ1-1 . TRBV9 . CASSALLNTEAFF TGTGCCAGCAGCGCCCTTCTGAACACTGAAGCTTTCTTT
TRBJ2-7 once TRBV5-4 TRBD2 CASSLAGLAGGPSYEQYF TGTGCCAGCAGTCTTGCGGGACTAGCGGGAGGGCCTAGTTACGAGCAGTACTTC
TRBJ1-4 . TRBV7-2 TRBD1 CASSLGTGGPNEKLFF TGTGCCAGCAGCTTAGGTACAGGGGGGCCTAATGAAAAACTGTTTTTT
TRBJ1-4 . TRBV19 . CATRPATNEKLFF TGTGCCACTCGACCTGCAACTAATGAAAAACTGTTTTTT
TRBJ2-7 . TRBV5-6 . CASSWDRGHYEQYF TGTGCCAGCAGCTGGGACCGGGGTCACTACGAGCAGTACTTC
TRBJ2-7 . TRBV2 TRBD1 CASSEGGRGSYEQYF TGTGCCAGCAGTGAAGGTGGCAGGGGGTCTTACGAGCAGTACTTC
TRBJ2-3 . TRBV10-1 . CASSEGTDTQYF TGCGCCAGCAGTGAGGGTACCGATACGCAGTATTTT
TRBJ2-7 . TRBV6-1 . CASSEEDSRGYEQYF TGTGCCAGCAGTGAAGAGGACTCTAGAGGCTACGAGCAGTACTTC
TRBJ2-7 few TRBV27 . CASSFSGGSYEQYF TGTGCCAGCAGTTTCTCTGGGGGGTCCTACGAGCAGTACTTC
TRBJ2-7 . TRBV11-2 . CASSLDLRSYEQYF TGTGCCAGCAGCTTAGATCTCAGATCCTACGAGCAGTACTTC
TRBJ2-3 . TRBV11-2 . CASSLERGWGTDTQYF TGTGCCAGCAGCTTAGAGAGGGGGTGGGGGACAGATACGCAGTATTTT
TRBJ2-2 . TRBV6-5 TRBD2 CASSYGLAGGELFF TGTGCCAGCAGTTACGGCCTAGCGGGAGGGGAGCTGTTTTTT
TRBJ1-6 . TRBV18 TRBD1 CASSRGTGNSPLHF TGTGCCAGCTCCCGAGGGACAGGGAATTCACCCCTCCACTTT
TRBJ1-3 . TRBV30 . CAWSGVSGNTIYF TGTGCCTGGAGTGGCGTTTCTGGAAACACCATATATTTT
TRBJ2-1 once TRBV29-1 . CSVELYGGEQFF TGCAGCGTTGAATTGTACGGGGGTGAGCAGTTCTTC
TRBJ2-3 once TRBV27 . CASSPTGVTQYF TGTGCCAGCAGTCCTACGGGGGTCACGCAGTATTTT
TRBJ1-6 . TRBV5-1 . CASSLDRENSPLHF TGCGCCAGCAGCTTGGACAGGGAGAATTCACCCCTCCACTTT
TRBJ1-2 . TRBV7-2 . CASSLGRDYGYTF TGTGCCAGCAGCTTAGGAAGGGACTATGGCTACACCTTC
TRBJ1-6 . TRBV7-3 . CASSLGRTNSPLHF TGTGCCAGCAGCTTAGGACGGACCAATTCACCCCTCCACTTT
TRBJ2-7 . TRBV30 . CAWKDTSYEQYF TGTGCCTGGAAAGATACCTCCTACGAGCAGTACTTC
TRBJ2-3 . TRBV5-6 . CASSFPTETADTQYF TGTGCCAGCAGCTTTCCCACGGAGACAGCAGATACGCAGTATTTT
TRBJ1-2 . TRBV7-2 . CASSLGPPRTF TGTGCCAGCAGCCTGGGGCCGCCACGCACCTTC
TRBJ2-7 once TRBV28 . CASSLLGLEQYF TGTGCCAGCAGTTTGCTCGGGCTCGAGCAGTACTTC
TRBJ2-7 . TRBV5-1 . CASSLGSNNNYEQYF TGCGCCAGCAGCTTGGGTTCAAATAATAACTACGAGCAGTACTTC
TRBJ2-1 . TRBV19 . CASSISHNEQFF TGTGCCAGTAGTATTAGCCACAATGAGCAGTTCTTC
TRBJ2-5 . TRBV18 . CASSPFVEIRGLETKYF TGTGCCAGCTCACCCTTCGTCGAAATTAGGGGATTGGAGACCAAGTACTTC
TRBJ1-1 . TRBV6-5 TRBD1 CASRRISGGTEAFF TGTGCCAGCAGACGCATCTCAGGGGGCACTGAAGCTTTCTTT
TRBJ2-6 . TRBV19 . CASSYFKGRPLSGANVLTF TGTGCCAGTAGCTACTTCAAGGGCCGCCCCCTCTCTGGGGCCAACGTCCTGACTTTC
TRBJ1-1 . TRBV29-1 . CSVGGDVNTEAFF TGCAGCGTTGGGGGGGACGTTAACACTGAAGCTTTCTTT
TRBJ2-1 . TRBV29-1 TRBD2 CSVEGTSGDNEQFF TGCAGCGTTGAAGGGACTAGCGGGGACAATGAGCAGTTCTTC
TRBJ1-1 . TRBV10-2 . CASSVRGVEGTEAFF TGCGCCAGCAGTGTCAGGGGAGTGGAGGGCACTGAAGCTTTCTTT
TRBJ1-6 . TRBV10-2 . CASREGRSYNSPLHF TGCGCCAGCAGAGAGGGCCGCTCCTATAATTCACCCCTCCACTTT
TRBJ1-1 . TRBV6-2/TRBV6-3 . CASSSRSGRIEAFF TGTGCCAGCAGTTCCCGGTCAGGACGGATTGAAGCTTTCTTT
TRBJ1-4 . TRBV27 . CASRLSQGATNEKLFF TGTGCCAGCAGACTTTCACAGGGAGCAACTAATGAAAAACTGTTTTTT
TRBJ2-1 . TRBV6-5 TRBD1 CASSEPGQGANEQFF TGTGCCAGCTCCGAACCGGGACAGGGGGCTAATGAGCAGTTCTTC
TRBJ2-3 . TRBV30 TRBD2 CAWSRGGSEDTQYF TGTGCCTGGAGTCGCGGGGGGTCCGAAGATACGCAGTATTTT
TRBJ1-5 once TRBV27 TRBD1 CASRGEGQGLHQPQHF TGTGCCAGCAGAGGGGAAGGACAGGGTCTACATCAGCCCCAGCATTTT
TRBJ2-1 . TRBV3-1/TRBV3-2 TRBD1 CASSQSLNRGWNEQFF TGTGCCAGCAGCCAATCTTTAAACAGGGGTTGGAATGAGCAGTTCTTC
TRBJ1-5 . TRBV6-2/TRBV6-3 . CASSREGYLRNQPQHF TGTGCCAGCAGCAGAGAGGGGTATTTGCGCAATCAGCCCCAGCATTTT
TRBJ2-1 . TRBV10-2 TRBD2 CASGTIYNEQFF TGCGCCAGCGGGACTATATACAATGAGCAGTTCTTC
TRBJ1-5 . TRBV19 . CASRTEGGNQPQHF TGTGCCAGTAGGACGGAGGGTGGGAATCAGCCCCAGCATTTT
TRBJ2-3 . TRBV19 . CASSMTWADTQYF TGTGCCAGTAGTATGACGTGGGCAGATACGCAGTATTTT
TRBJ1-6 . TRBV12-3/TRBV12-4 . CASSSERSPLHF TGTGCCAGCAGCTCCGAGCGATCACCCCTCCACTTT
TRBJ2-7 . TRBV9 TRBD2 CASSPRGLAGGAQSKYEQYF TGTGCCAGCAGCCCCCGTGGACTAGCGGGAGGAGCTCAATCAAAGTACGAGCAGTACTTC